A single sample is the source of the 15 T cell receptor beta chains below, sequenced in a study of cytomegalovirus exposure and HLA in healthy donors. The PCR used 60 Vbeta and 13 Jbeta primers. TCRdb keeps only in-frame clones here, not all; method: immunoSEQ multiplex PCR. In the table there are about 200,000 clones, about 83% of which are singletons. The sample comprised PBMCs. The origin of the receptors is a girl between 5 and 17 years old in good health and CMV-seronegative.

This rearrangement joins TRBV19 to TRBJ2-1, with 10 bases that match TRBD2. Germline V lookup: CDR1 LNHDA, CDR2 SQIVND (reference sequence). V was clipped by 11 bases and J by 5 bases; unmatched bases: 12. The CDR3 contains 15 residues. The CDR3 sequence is CACKRGGGLDNEQFF. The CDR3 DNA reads TGTGCCTGTAAGCGGGGGGGAGGACTAGACAATGAGCAGTTCTTC.

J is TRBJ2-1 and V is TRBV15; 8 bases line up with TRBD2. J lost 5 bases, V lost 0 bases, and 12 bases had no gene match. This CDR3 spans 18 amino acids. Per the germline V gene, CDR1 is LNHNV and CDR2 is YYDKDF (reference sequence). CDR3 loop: CATSRDSGWVAGNNEQFF. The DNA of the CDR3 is TGTGCCACCAGCAGAGATAGTGGGTGGGTAGCGGGAAACAATGAGCAGTTCTTC.

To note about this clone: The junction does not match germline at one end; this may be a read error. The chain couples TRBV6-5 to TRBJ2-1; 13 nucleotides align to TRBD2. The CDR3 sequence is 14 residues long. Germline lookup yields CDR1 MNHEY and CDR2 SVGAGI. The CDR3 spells CASSEILGTSGNLF. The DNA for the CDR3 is TGTGCCAGCAGTGAGATTCTAGGGACTAGCGGGAACCTCTTC.

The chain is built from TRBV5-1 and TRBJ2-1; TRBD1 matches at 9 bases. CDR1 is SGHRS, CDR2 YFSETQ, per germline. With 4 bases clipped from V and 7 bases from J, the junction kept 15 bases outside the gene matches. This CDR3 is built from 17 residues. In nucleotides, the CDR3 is TGCGCCAGCAGCCCAACCCCCGGGACAGGGTTTTGGAATGAGCAGTTCTTC. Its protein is CASSPTPGTGFWNEQFF.

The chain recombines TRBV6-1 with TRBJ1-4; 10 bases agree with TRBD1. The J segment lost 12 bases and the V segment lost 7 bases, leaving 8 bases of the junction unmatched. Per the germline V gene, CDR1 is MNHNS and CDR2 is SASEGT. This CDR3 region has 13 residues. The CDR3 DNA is TGTGCCAGCAACCGGGACAGGGGCGGGGAACTGTTTTTT. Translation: CASNRDRGGELFF.

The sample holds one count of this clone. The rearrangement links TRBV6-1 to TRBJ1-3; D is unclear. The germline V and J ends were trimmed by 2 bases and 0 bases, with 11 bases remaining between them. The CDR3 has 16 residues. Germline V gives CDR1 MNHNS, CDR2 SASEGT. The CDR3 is CASSESMSGSGNTIYF. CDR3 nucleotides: TGTGCCAGCAGTGAATCGATGAGTGGCTCTGGAAACACCATATATTTT.

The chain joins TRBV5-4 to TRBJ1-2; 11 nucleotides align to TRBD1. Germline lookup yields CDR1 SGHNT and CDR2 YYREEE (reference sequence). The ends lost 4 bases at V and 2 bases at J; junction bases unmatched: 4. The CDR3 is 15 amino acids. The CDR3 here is CASSPGQGANYGYTF. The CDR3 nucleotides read TGTGCCAGCAGCCCCGGACAGGGGGCAAACTATGGCTACACCTTC.

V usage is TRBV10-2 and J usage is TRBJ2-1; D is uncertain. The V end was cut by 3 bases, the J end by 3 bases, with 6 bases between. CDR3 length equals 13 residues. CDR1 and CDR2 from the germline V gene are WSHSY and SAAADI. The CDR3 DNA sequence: TGCGCCAGCAGTGATGGAGTCTACAATGAGCAGTTCTTC. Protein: CASSDGVYNEQFF.

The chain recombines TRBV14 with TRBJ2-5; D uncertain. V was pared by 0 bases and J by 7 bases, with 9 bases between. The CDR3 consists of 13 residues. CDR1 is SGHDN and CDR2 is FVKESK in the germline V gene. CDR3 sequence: CASSQDPSGTQYF. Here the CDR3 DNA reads TGTGCCAGCAGCCAAGATCCTTCAGGGACCCAGTACTTC.

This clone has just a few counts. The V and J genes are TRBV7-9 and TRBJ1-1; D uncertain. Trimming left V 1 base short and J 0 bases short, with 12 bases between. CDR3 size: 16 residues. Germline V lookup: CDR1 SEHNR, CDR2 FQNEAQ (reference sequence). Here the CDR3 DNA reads TGTGCCAGCAGCTTAGGTCCAGGATCACTGAACACTGAAGCTTTCTTT. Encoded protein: CASSLGPGSLNTEAFF. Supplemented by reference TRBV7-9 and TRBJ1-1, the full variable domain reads DTGVSQNPRHKITKRGQNVTFRCDPISEHNRLYWYRQTLGQGPEFLTYFQNEAQLEKSRLLSDRFSAERPKGSFSTLEIQRTEQGDSAMYLCASSLGPGSLNTEAFFGQGTRLTVV.

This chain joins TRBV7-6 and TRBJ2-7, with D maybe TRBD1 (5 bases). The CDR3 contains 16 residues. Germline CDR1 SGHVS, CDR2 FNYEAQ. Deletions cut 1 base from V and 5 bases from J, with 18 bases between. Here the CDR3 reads CASSLERGSGRHEQYF. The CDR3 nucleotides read TGTGCCAGCAGCTTAGAAAGGGGATCGGGTCGCCACGAGCAGTACTTC.

The CDR3 coding sequence is TGTGCCAGCAGGTCGGCGGATACATACAATGAGCAGTTCTTC. This translates into CASRSADTYNEQFF. J is TRBJ2-1 and V is TRBV9; D ambiguous. Germline loops: CDR1 SGDLS, CDR2 YYNGEE. This CDR3 has 14 amino acids. V shed 5 bases and J shed 4 bases, with 13 bases lying between them.

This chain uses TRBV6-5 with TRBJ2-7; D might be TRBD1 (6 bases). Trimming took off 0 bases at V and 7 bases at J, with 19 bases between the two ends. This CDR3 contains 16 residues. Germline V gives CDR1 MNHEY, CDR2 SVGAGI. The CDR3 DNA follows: TGTGCCAGCAGTTACTCTCCGCAGGGGTCGAATTTGGAGCAGTACTTC. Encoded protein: CASSYSPQGSNLEQYF.

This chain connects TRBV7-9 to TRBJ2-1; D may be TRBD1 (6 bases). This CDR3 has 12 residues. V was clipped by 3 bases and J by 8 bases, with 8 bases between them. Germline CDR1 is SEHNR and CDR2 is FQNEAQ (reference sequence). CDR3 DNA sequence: TGTGCCAGCAGCTTCAGGGGCGATGAGCAGTTCTTC. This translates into CASSFRGDEQFF.

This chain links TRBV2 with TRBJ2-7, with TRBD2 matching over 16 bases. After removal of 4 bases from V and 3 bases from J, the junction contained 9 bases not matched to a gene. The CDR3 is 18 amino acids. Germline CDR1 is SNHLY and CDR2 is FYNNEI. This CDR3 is CASSGGGLAGGPIYEQYF. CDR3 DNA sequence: TGTGCCAGCAGTGGAGGGGGACTAGCGGGAGGGCCGATCTACGAGCAGTACTTC.